What follows are 20 T cell receptor beta chains derived from one specimen sequenced in a study of CD8+ T cells in alopecia areata. Noted treatment: oral pan-JAK inhibitor, 5-10 mg twice daily. It was cDNA, reverse transcribed from extracted RNA, that served as the sequencing template. Profiling relied on immunoSEQ multiplex PCR, and the TCRdb table lists in-frame clones only, not all of them. Found here are under 350,000 clones, 58% of them singletons; the top ten hold more than 1.5%. Source: CD4+ T cells sorted from blood, taken at week 24, from a patient treated with tofacitinib. These receptors all stem from a human donor with alopecia areata.

This clone was detected once. The CDR3 reads CASSEGSGPNHEQYF. CDR3 in DNA: TGTGCCAGCAGTGAAGGGTCAGGCCCTAATCACGAGCAGTACTTC. This chain joins TRBV2 and TRBJ2-7; D gene unclear. V was cut by 1 base and J by 5 bases, with 15 bases left in between. Germline assignment: CDR1 SNHLY and CDR2 FYNNEI. The CDR3 has 15 amino acids.

The chain recombines TRBV6-5 with TRBJ2-7; D unclear. There are 14 residues in the CDR3. V was shortened by 5 bases and J by 3 bases, with 14 bases between the two germline ends. The germline gives CDR1 MNHEY, CDR2 SVGAGI. DNA for the CDR3: TGTGCCAGCAGTCCGATATCGACCGGCTACGAGCAGTACTTC. Translation: CASSPISTGYEQYF.

The genes are TRBV5-5 and TRBJ1-1, with a weak D call TRBD1 (6 bases). V was cut by 1 base and J by 1 base, with 8 bases left in between. Germline loops: CDR1 SGHKS, CDR2 YYEKEE (reference sequence). The CDR3 is 14 residues long. CDR3 coding DNA: TGTGCCAGCAGCTTGAGGACAGCGAACACTGAAGCTTTCTTT. Translated, it gives CASSLRTANTEAFF.

This clone was picked up one time. The gene calls are TRBV2 and TRBJ1-1; possible D gene TRBD1, 6 bases. The length of the CDR3 is 15 residues. Between the trimmed V and J ends, which lost 6 bases and 1 base, there was a span of 15 bases. Germline lookup yields CDR1 SNHLY and CDR2 FYNNEI. CDR3: CASRGASGKNTEAFF. As DNA, the CDR3 is TGTGCCAGCAGGGGGGCATCGGGTAAGAACACTGAAGCTTTCTTT.

V and J are TRBV27 and TRBJ2-2; D remains unclear. V was cut by 1 base and J by 5 bases, with 11 bases left in between. The germline CDR1 and CDR2 sequences are MNHEY and SMNVEV (reference sequence). This CDR3 has 15 amino acids. The CDR3 sequence is CASSLWAISTGELFF. The CDR3 DNA sequence: TGTGCCAGCAGTTTATGGGCGATTTCAACCGGGGAGCTGTTTTTT.

This clone was observed a handful of times. The chain uses TRBV29-1 and TRBJ1-2; D remains unclear. Trimming left V 0 bases short and J 4 bases short, with 12 bases between. The CDR3 consists of 14 residues. CDR1 SQVTM and CDR2 ANQGSEA come from the germline V gene. In nucleotides, the CDR3 is TGCAGCGTTGAAGATTGGGCAGCTGTCTATGGCTACACCTTC. Amino acids: CSVEDWAAVYGYTF.

The gene calls are TRBV29-1 and TRBJ2-6; possible D gene TRBD1, 6 bases. Looked up from germline, CDR1 is SQVTM and CDR2 is ANQGSEA. The V and J ends lost 5 bases and 0 bases respectively, with 11 bases between them. The CDR3 runs 15 residues. The CDR3 here is CSVQGLGSGANVLTF. The CDR3 bases are TGCAGCGTTCAGGGGTTGGGCTCTGGGGCCAACGTCCTGACTTTC.

V usage is TRBV5-1 and J usage is TRBJ2-5; 9 bases agree with TRBD1. Germline loops: CDR1 SGHRS, CDR2 YFSETQ. J gave up 2 bases and V 0 bases, and 5 bases lay outside the gene matches. The CDR3 is 16 amino acids. The CDR3 region has the DNA TGCGCCAGCAGCTTGGCCCCGGGGACAGGGCAAGAGACCCAGTACTTC. Amino acids: CASSLAPGTGQETQYF.

The chain employs TRBV30 and TRBJ2-1, with D tentatively TRBD1 (5 bases). V shed 1 base and J shed 5 bases, with 9 bases lying between them. Germline loops: CDR1 GTSNPN, CDR2 SVGIG (reference sequence). This CDR3 has 13 residues. The CDR3 nucleotides read TGTGCCTGGAGTGCCCTGGACAACAATGAGCAGTTCTTC. Translated: CAWSALDNNEQFF. Full variable domain (rest looked up from reference TRBV30 and TRBJ2-1): SQTIHQWPATLVQPVGSPLSLECTVEGTSNPNLYWYRQAAGRGLQLLFYSVGIGQISSEVPQNLSASRPQDRQFILSSKKLLLSDSGFYLCAWSALDNNEQFFGPGTRLTVL.

The chain has TRBV5-1 and TRBJ2-2; 8 nucleotides agree with TRBD1. The CDR3 loop spans 15 amino acids. The V segment lost 1 base and the J segment 7 bases; nucleotides outside the gene matches: 6. CDR1 and CDR2 from the germline V gene are SGHRS and YFSETQ. CDR3 residues: CASSLFQGAGGELFF. CDR3 DNA sequence: TGCGCCAGCAGCTTGTTCCAGGGGGCAGGCGGGGAGCTGTTTTTT. Full variable domain (rest looked up from reference TRBV5-1 and TRBJ2-2): KAGVTQTPRYLIKTRGQQVTLSCSPISGHRSVSWYQQTPGQGLQFLFEYFSETQRNKGNFPGRFSGRQFSNSRSEMNVSTLELGDSALYLCASSLFQGAGGELFFGEGSRLTVL.

V gene TRBV4-1 combines with J gene TRBJ1-5, with TRBD1 matching 7 bases. Trimming took 8 bases from V and 4 from J; bases not matched to a gene: 14. Germline lookup yields CDR1 MGHRA and CDR2 YSYEKL. This CDR3 is built from 16 residues. This CDR3 reads CASGRGDSDLNQPQHF. DNA for the CDR3: TGCGCCAGCGGCCGCGGGGACAGCGACTTGAATCAGCCCCAGCATTTT.

The chain carries TRBV5-1 and TRBJ2-6; no firm D call. Trimming stripped 0 bases from V and 0 bases from J, with 10 bases between. Germline assignment: CDR1 SGHRS and CDR2 YFSETQ. The CDR3 sequence is 17 residues long. Written as DNA, the CDR3 is TGCGCCAGCAGCTTGGGGGCAGGTCTCTCTGGGGCCAACGTCCTGACTTTC. Encoded protein: CASSLGAGLSGANVLTF.

The rearrangement uses TRBV6-1 and TRBJ2-7; TRBD1 is a possible D gene (6 bases). With 2 bases removed from V and 3 bases from J, the gap between germline ends came to 14 bases. Germline values: CDR1 MNHNS, CDR2 SASEGT. CDR3 length: 15 residues. The CDR3 region is CASSEYSQGGYEQYF. The CDR3 bases are TGTGCCAGCAGTGAATACTCACAGGGCGGCTACGAGCAGTACTTC.

V and J are TRBV29-1 and TRBJ1-3, with unresolved D. Germline V gene lookup returns CDR1 SQVTM and CDR2 ANQGSEA. Trimming left V 0 bases short and J 3 bases short, with 9 bases between. The CDR3 spans 14 residues. CDR3 sequence reads: CSVEDPKIGNTIYF. Here the CDR3 DNA reads TGCAGCGTTGAAGATCCAAAGATTGGAAACACCATATATTTT.

J is TRBJ2-5 and V is TRBV2, with D maybe TRBD1 (6 bases). V was shortened by 8 bases and J by 5 bases, with 9 bases between the two germline ends. Germline loops: CDR1 SNHLY, CDR2 FYNNEI. The CDR3 extends over 11 amino acids. The CDR3 loop is CASGQGETQYF. For the CDR3, the DNA is TGTGCCAGCGGCCAGGGGGAGACCCAGTACTTC. Full variable domain (outside the CDR3, taken from reference TRBV2 and TRBJ2-5): EPEVTQTPSHQVTQMGQEVILRCVPISNHLYFYWYRQILGQKVEFLVSFYNNEISEKSEIFDDQFSVERPDGSNFTLKIRSTKLEDSAMYFCASGQGETQYFGPGTRLLVL.

This clone was counted a few times. This chain joins TRBV29-1 and TRBJ1-6; 8 bases fit TRBD1. The CDR3 totals 15 residues. Per germline, CDR1 SQVTM and CDR2 ANQGSEA. The V gene end was trimmed by 5 bases and the J gene end by 0 bases; junction bases not matched to a gene: 3. CDR3 DNA sequence: TGCAGCGTTCGAACAGGGGGCTCCTATAATTCACCCCTCCACTTT. This encodes CSVRTGGSYNSPLHF.

The J gene is TRBJ2-7, the V gene TRBV27; TRBD1 might be the D (6 bases). Germline V gives CDR1 MNHEY, CDR2 SMNVEV (reference sequence). The CDR3 consists of 14 residues. V lost 3 bases and J lost 2, with 11 bases in between. Here the CDR3 DNA reads TGTGCCAGCAGTTTTGAGGGGACACCCTACGAGCAGTACTTC. Its translation is CASSFEGTPYEQYF.

The chain uses TRBV6-6 and TRBJ2-7; D may correspond to TRBD1 or TRBD2 (8 bases each). V was shortened by 7 bases and J by 5 bases, with 21 bases between the two germline ends. CDR1 is MNHNY, CDR2 SVGAGI, per germline (reference sequence). This CDR3 comprises 15 residues. The CDR3 region is CASTSGGTGVDEQYF. As DNA, the CDR3 is TGTGCCAGCACCTCGGGAGGGACAGGAGTCGACGAGCAGTACTTC.

The chain combines TRBV30 with TRBJ1-6; D unresolved. This CDR3 is built from 14 residues. V was pared by 0 bases and J by 10 bases, with 13 bases between. Per the germline V gene, CDR1 is GTSNPN and CDR2 is SVGIG (reference sequence). In DNA form, the CDR3 reads TGTGCCTGGAGTGTCAGCCCCCAAGAGTCACCCCTCCACTTT. Translated, it gives CAWSVSPQESPLHF. The full variable domain, with the rest looked up from reference TRBV30 and TRBJ1-6, is SQTIHQWPATLVQPVGSPLSLECTVEGTSNPNLYWYRQAAGRGLQLLFYSVGIGQISSEVPQNLSASRPQDRQFILSSKKLLLSDSGFYLCAWSVSPQESPLHFGNGTRLTVT.

The chain has TRBV18 and TRBJ2-2, with D tentatively TRBD2 (7 bases). V was pared by 0 bases and J by 4 bases, with 12 bases between. This CDR3 spans 16 amino acids. Germline V gene data show CDR1 as KGHSH and CDR2 as LQKENI. The CDR3 region is CASSPPGGQVTGELFF. In nucleotides, the CDR3 is TGTGCCAGCTCACCACCGGGGGGGCAAGTCACCGGGGAGCTGTTTTTT.